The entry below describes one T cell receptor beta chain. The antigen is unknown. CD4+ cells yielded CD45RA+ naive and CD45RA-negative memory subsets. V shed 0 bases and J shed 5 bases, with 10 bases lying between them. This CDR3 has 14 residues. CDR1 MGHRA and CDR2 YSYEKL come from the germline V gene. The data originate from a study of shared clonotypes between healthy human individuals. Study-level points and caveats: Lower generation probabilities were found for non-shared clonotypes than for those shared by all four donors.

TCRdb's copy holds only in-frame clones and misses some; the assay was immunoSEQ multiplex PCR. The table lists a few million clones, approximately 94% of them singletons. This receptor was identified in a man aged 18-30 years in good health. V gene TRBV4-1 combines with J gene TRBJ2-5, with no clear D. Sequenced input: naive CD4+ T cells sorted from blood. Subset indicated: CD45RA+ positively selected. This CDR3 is CASSQEASRETQYF. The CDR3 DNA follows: TGCGCCAGCAGCCAAGAAGCGAGTCGGGAGACCCAGTACTTC.